This note documents a single T cell receptor (beta chain) sequence. This record belongs to a study of blood T cell repertoires in COVID-19. Study background: The study drew acute and convalescent COVID-19 samples from the United States, Italy and Spain. T cells, B-cell-depleted T cells, or PBMCs provided the cDNA or gDNA that served as material.

Germline CDR1 reads MNHNY; CDR2 reads SVGAGI (reference sequence). The CDR3 has 19 amino acids. The trim removed 5 bases at V and 4 bases at J, leaving 11 bases unmatched. Here immunoSEQ multiplex PCR was the method, and the copy in TCRdb shows in-frame clones only, minus some. The profile shows roughly 130,000 clones, 84% of them singletons. The chain couples TRBV6-6 to TRBJ2-2; 15 nucleotides line up with TRBD2. The source is a woman younger than 45 who had recovered from COVID-19. Sequenced material: peripheral blood. CDR3 coding DNA: TGTGCCAGCAGTCCCTATTGGACTAGCGGGAGGGCTGCCACCGGGGAGCTGTTTTTT. It is translated as CASSPYWTSGRAATGELFF.